This T cell receptor (beta chain) was captured in a study of response to subunit inactivated influenza vaccine. Notes on the study in general: Only a handful of new T cells, the authors suggested, are recruited with each seasonal influenza vaccination.

As regards this clonotype: The target antigen is unknown.

MiXCR was run by TCRdb on the RT-PCR reads, yielding one entry per CDR3 protein. Among approximately 500,000 distinct CDR3 sequences listed, around 15% were seen once. V lost 4 bases, J lost 3 bases, and 8 bases lay in between. The germline gives CDR1 SGHTA, CDR2 FQGTGA. The CDR3 runs 13 residues. The sample was PBMCs from blood, taken 12 days after vaccination. This TCR derives from a man in his forties or fifties who received an inactivated influenza vaccine. The chain is built from TRBV7-3 and TRBJ2-3, with unresolved D. The CDR3 reads CASSSFPTDTQYF. The CDR3 nucleotides read TGTGCCAGCAGCTCTTTTCCGACAGATACGCAGTATTTT.